Below, 8 T cell receptor beta chains from the same sample are listed, as sequenced in a study of blood T cell repertoires in COVID-19. Profiling relied on immunoSEQ multiplex PCR, and the TCRdb table lists in-frame clones only, not all of them. The sample includes around 57,000 clones, roughly 90% of them seen just once. Sequences were obtained from peripheral blood. Receptors were obtained from a man over 45 with acute or convalescent COVID-19.

This clone showed up just once. This rearrangement joins TRBV5-4 to TRBJ1-5, with 8 bases identical to TRBD1. Germline V gene lookup returns CDR1 SGHNT and CDR2 YYREEE (reference sequence). V was clipped by 4 bases and J by 5 bases; unmatched bases: 2. The CDR3 is 13 residues long. CDR3 protein: CASSVDRDQPQHF. The CDR3 region has the DNA TGTGCCAGCAGCGTGGACAGGGATCAGCCCCAGCATTTT.

The chain joins TRBV10-3 to TRBJ2-2, with TRBD2 matching over 12 bases. V shed 6 bases, J shed 5 bases, and the junction held 4 bases outside the gene matches. Germline V gene data show CDR1 as ENHRY and CDR2 as SYGVKD. The CDR3 loop spans 15 amino acids. Written as DNA, the CDR3 is TGTGCCATCAGCACCGGGACTAGCGGGACCGGGGAGCTGTTTTTT. Amino acid sequence: CAISTGTSGTGELFF.

The DNA for the CDR3 is TGCGCCAGCAGCTTAGTAGCGGATGAGCAGTTCTTC. Its translation is CASSLVADEQFF. V and J are TRBV5-1 and TRBJ2-1; D possibly corresponds to TRBD2 (6 bases). The CDR3 runs to 12 residues. From germline, CDR1 is SGHRS and CDR2 YFSETQ. Trimming took 2 bases from V and 8 from J, leaving 8 bases between them.

This chain uses TRBV5-1 with TRBJ1-4, with D hard to call. This CDR3 region has 14 residues. V lost 2 bases and J 8 bases, leaving 13 bases between the germline ends. Germline CDR1 is SGHRS and CDR2 is YFSETQ. The CDR3 reads CASSLNGEPEKLFF. CDR3 DNA sequence: TGCGCCAGCAGCTTAAATGGAGAGCCGGAAAAACTGTTTTTT.

The chain couples TRBV9 to TRBJ2-2; possible D gene TRBD1, 5 bases. Trimming pared 0 bases from V and 2 bases from J, leaving 17 bases between. CDR3 length: 18 residues. Germline loops: CDR1 SGDLS, CDR2 YYNGEE. CDR3 DNA sequence: TGTGCCAGCAGCGTAGCAGTTCGGGCAGGGCCCAACACCGGGGAGCTGTTTTTT. As protein: CASSVAVRAGPNTGELFF.

The V gene is TRBV10-2, the J gene TRBJ1-6; 8 bases match TRBD1. Per germline, CDR1 WSHSY and CDR2 SAAADI. The CDR3 sequence is 14 residues long. The V gene end was trimmed by 7 bases and the J gene end by 2 bases; junction bases not matched to a gene: 1. CDR3 amino acids: CASTGGAYNSPLHF. In DNA form, the CDR3 reads TGCGCCAGCACAGGGGGCGCCTATAATTCACCCCTCCACTTT.

The chain joins TRBV27 to TRBJ2-7; 8 nucleotides line up with TRBD1. Germline V gene data show CDR1 as MNHEY and CDR2 as SMNVEV (reference sequence). V was pared by 3 bases and J by 4 bases, with 5 bases of the junction left unmatched. This CDR3 has 14 residues. Written as DNA, the CDR3 is TGTGCCAGCAGTTTTCAGGGGGCGGGGTACGAGCAGTACTTC. It codes for CASSFQGAGYEQYF.

The V and J genes are TRBV10-1 and TRBJ1-5, with 7 bases identical to TRBD1. V shed 6 bases, J shed 6 bases, and the junction held 11 bases outside the gene matches. The CDR3 runs to 15 residues. Germline values: CDR1 WNHNN, CDR2 SYGVQD (reference sequence). The CDR3 DNA is TGCGCCAGCAGGGCCGGACAGGAGGTGGGTCAGCCCCAGCATTTT. Translated: CASRAGQEVGQPQHF.